This T cell receptor (beta chain) came from a study of T cell clones after liver transplantation. The CDR3 has 15 amino acids. V was pared by 4 bases and J by 5 bases, with 18 bases between. CDR1 and CDR2 (germline): SGHDT, YYEEEE. Repertoires were generated with immunoSEQ multiplex PCR, while TCRdb's copy carries only in-frame clones and drops some. There are 75,000 to 95,000 clones in the sample; around four fifths occur only once, and about 2% lies in the top ten. The input for sequencing was CD4+ T cells from blood, taken less than 50 months after liver transplant. The source of this sequence is a human patient who received a liver transplant. The graft donor may have given rise to some T cells. The V call is TRBV5-6, the J call TRBJ1-1, with D maybe TRBD1 (5 bases). The DNA of the CDR3 is TGTGCCAGCAGCCAACCCGCGGGGCGGGGGACTGAAGCTTTCTTT. Residues: CASSQPAGRGTEAFF.